The 5 T cell receptor beta chains reported below all come from one sample, sequenced in a study of T cell repertoires in cytomegalovirus infection. Via MiXCR, TCRdb re-called the reads, giving one row per CDR3 protein. The table lists roughly 120,000 distinct CDR3 sequences, around 28% of them singletons, with roughly three quarters in the top ten. These receptors' antigens are unknown. The starting material was CD8+ T cells from cultured PBMCs, obtained from culture after CMV antigen stimulation. All receptors derive from a human donor in good health (CMV status not recorded). Some clones in this sample may be carry-over from other donors' samples.

The V call is TRBV27, the J call TRBJ2-5; D gene ambiguous. This CDR3 comprises 13 residues. CDR1 and CDR2 from the germline V gene are MNHEY and SMNVEV (reference sequence). Trimming cost V 0 bases and J 9 bases, with 11 bases left between them. In DNA form, the CDR3 reads TGTGCCAGCAGTTTATCGATCGTCTGGGCCCAGTACTTC. It is translated as CASSLSIVWAQYF.

This chain connects TRBV7-3 to TRBJ1-1, with D perhaps matching TRBD1 (6 bases). The germline V gene has CDR1 SGHTA and CDR2 FQGTGA. Trimming stripped 2 bases from V and 6 bases from J, with 10 bases between. CDR3 size: 13 residues. The CDR3 DNA reads as TGTGCCAGCAGCTTAGAGGGGGGTTCTGAAGCTTTCTTT. Its protein is CASSLEGGSEAFF.

This CDR3 is CASSQILGETQYF. The DNA for the CDR3 is TGTGCCAGCAGCCAAATACTCGGAGAGACCCAGTACTTC. This chain joins TRBV3-1 and TRBJ2-5; D is unclear. Germline V gives CDR1 LGHDT, CDR2 YNNKEL (reference sequence). Between the trimmed V and J ends, which lost 2 bases and 4 bases, there was a span of 8 bases. This CDR3 is built from 13 residues.

This clonotype turned up a few times. The gene calls are TRBV3-1 and TRBJ1-1, with D maybe TRBD1 (5 bases). The V gene's germline CDR1 is LGHDT and CDR2 YNNKEL (reference sequence). CDR3 length: 14 amino acids. V lost 1 base to trimming and J lost 4 bases, with 10 bases between them. In DNA, the CDR3 is TGTGCCAGCAGCCAAGTCCTGGGGGGCACTGAAGCTTTCTTT. As protein: CASSQVLGGTEAFF.

This CDR3 reads CASSVGQGIGELFF. The DNA of the CDR3 is TGTGCCAGCAGTGTTGGACAGGGGATCGGGGAGCTGTTTTTT. This chain links TRBV25-1 with TRBJ2-2, with 9 nucleotides matching TRBD1. This CDR3 spans 14 amino acids. V shed 4 bases, J shed 7 bases, and the junction held 4 bases outside the gene matches. Per germline, CDR1 MGHDK and CDR2 SYGVNS.